This T cell receptor beta chain was captured by sequencing in a study of cytomegalovirus exposure and HLA in healthy donors. In the PCR, 60 Vbeta and 13 Jbeta primers were used. Profiling relied on immunoSEQ multiplex PCR, and the TCRdb table lists in-frame clones only, not all of them. The sample has 90,000 to 110,000 clones; around four fifths are singletons. The CDR3 is 14 residues long. Germline V gives CDR1 LNHNV, CDR2 YYDKDF (reference sequence). Trimming took 0 bases from V and 11 from J, leaving 16 bases between them. The receptor's source is a woman between 50 and 59 years old in good health and CMV-seropositive. This chain uses TRBV15 with TRBJ1-1; D not certain. The sequenced sample was PBMCs. In DNA, the CDR3 is TGTGCCACCAGCAGAGATATAGGAGGGATGAGGGCTTTCTTT. Its translation: CATSRDIGGMRAFF.